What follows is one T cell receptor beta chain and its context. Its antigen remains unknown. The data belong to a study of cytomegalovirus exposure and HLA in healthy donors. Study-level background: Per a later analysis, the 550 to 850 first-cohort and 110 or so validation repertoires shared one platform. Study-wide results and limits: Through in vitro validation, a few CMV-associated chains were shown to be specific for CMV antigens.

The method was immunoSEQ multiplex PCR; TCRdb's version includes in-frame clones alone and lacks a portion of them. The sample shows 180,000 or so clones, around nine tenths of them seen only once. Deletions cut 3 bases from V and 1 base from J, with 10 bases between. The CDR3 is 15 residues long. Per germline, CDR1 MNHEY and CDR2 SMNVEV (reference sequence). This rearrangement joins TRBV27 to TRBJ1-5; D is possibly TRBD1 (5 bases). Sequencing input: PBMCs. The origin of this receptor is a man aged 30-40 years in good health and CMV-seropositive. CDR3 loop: CASSFAGLSNQPQHF. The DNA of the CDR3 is TGTGCCAGCAGTTTTGCAGGGTTGAGCAATCAGCCCCAGCATTTT.